These T cell receptor beta chains were read from a single sample in a study of regulatory T cells in long-lasting Graves disease. One entry per CDR3 protein results from TCRdb running MiXCR on the multiplex PCR reads. The sample includes under 500,000 distinct CDR3 sequences, 20% to 25% of them seen just once. Source: peripheral blood mononuclear cells (PBMCs), taken when the disease was refractory, from a patient treated with antithyroid drugs. These receptors were collected from a female donor with Graves disease. Both conserved end residues are part of each CDR3. D genes are given only for firm matches. Where a row states a size, it is once, few, many or the class of an expanded clone; other rows omit it.

D | J | V | size | DNA | CDR3
- | TRBJ1-3 | TRBV6-2/TRBV6-3 | few | TGTGCCAGCAGTGAAGGACAAACTGGAAACACCATATATTTT | CASSEGQTGNTIYF
TRBD1 | TRBJ2-3 | TRBV7-3 | - | TGTGCCAGCAGCTTGACAGGGGGCATAAAAGATACGCAGTATTTT | CASSLTGGIKDTQYF
- | TRBJ2-7 | TRBV20-1 | - | TGCAGTGCTAGATCTGCAGGACTTTCATCCCCTTACGAGCAGTACTTC | CSARSAGLSSPYEQYF
- | TRBJ1-4 | TRBV15 | - | TGTGCCACCAGTAAAGGTTTAAATGAAAAACTGTTTTTT | CATSKGLNEKLFF
TRBD2 | TRBJ2-3 | TRBV28 | - | TGTGCCAGCAGCCTAGCGGGAGTTTTGACAGATACGCAGTATTTT | CASSLAGVLTDTQYF
- | TRBJ1-4 | TRBV19 | few | TGTGCCAGTAGTATGGGGCAGGGAGGTGTTAATGAAAAACTGTTTTTT | CASSMGQGGVNEKLFF
- | TRBJ2-7 | TRBV5-5 | many | TGTGCCAGCAGCTACCTGTCCCTGACAGACGACTCCTACGAGCAGTACTTC | CASSYLSLTDDSYEQYF
- | TRBJ1-1 | TRBV29-1 | many | TGCAGCGTTGCTGAGAAGGGGGACACTGAAGCTTTCTTT | CSVAEKGDTEAFF
- | TRBJ2-7 | TRBV4-1 | - | TGCGCCAGCAGCCCGTTCCTCGGGAGCGAGCAGTACTTC | CASSPFLGSEQYF
- | TRBJ1-1 | TRBV19 | - | TGTGCCAGTAGTATAGATGGTGAGACAGACACTGAAGCTTTCTTT | CASSIDGETDTEAFF
- | TRBJ2-5 | TRBV6-2/TRBV6-3 | - | TGTGCCAGCAGTTACCCAAAAGGACAAATCAACGCCCAGTACTTC | CASSYPKGQINAQYF
- | TRBJ1-5 | TRBV6-1 | many | TGTGCCAGCAGCGCCACTGGGACACCTAATCAGCCCCAGCATTTT | CASSATGTPNQPQHF
- | TRBJ1-1 | TRBV12-3/TRBV12-4 | few | TGTGCCAGCACCCCCGTCGGGAACACTGAAGCTTTCTTT | CASTPVGNTEAFF
- | TRBJ2-2 | TRBV2 | - | TGTGCCAGCAGTGATAGGGGGGCGAACACCGGGGAGCTGTTTTTT | CASSDRGANTGELFF
- | TRBJ1-5 | TRBV6-5 | - | - | CASSSSQGNDQPQHF
- | TRBJ2-7 | TRBV11-3 | many | TGTGCCAGCAGCTTAGGAGGCTTACCCTCCTACGAGCAGTACTTC | CASSLGGLPSYEQYF
TRBD2 | TRBJ2-7 | TRBV28 | many | TGTGCCAGCAGTTCCTTCCCTAGCGGGAGGGCCTACGAGCAGTACTTC | CASSSFPSGRAYEQYF
- | TRBJ2-1 | TRBV9 | - | TGTGCCAGCAGCGTAGTTCTGGGTGCCTACAATGAGCAGTTCTTC | CASSVVLGAYNEQFF
TRBD2 | TRBJ2-7 | TRBV28 | many | TGTGCCAGCAGTTCTCTAGCGGAGTGGAGCTACGAGCAGTACTTC | CASSSLAEWSYEQYF
TRBD2 | TRBJ2-7 | TRBV29-1 | many | TGCAGCGTTGAATCACTAGCGGGAGGGAGCGAGCAGTACTTC | CSVESLAGGSEQYF
- | TRBJ1-2 | TRBV28 | - | TGTGCCGGCACCACGACAACGAACTATGGCTACACCTTC | CAGTTTTNYGYTF
TRBD1 | TRBJ1-5 | TRBV5-1 | many | TGCGCCAGCAGCGTAGGGACAGGACCCAATCAGCCCCAGCATTTT | CASSVGTGPNQPQHF
TRBD1 | TRBJ2-2 | TRBV10-3 | - | TGTGCCATCAGTCAAGACAGGGACACCGGGGAGCTGTTTTTT | CAISQDRDTGELFF
- | TRBJ1-1 | TRBV7-6 | - | TGTGCCAGCAGCTCGCGAGGGGAAGGGGCTTTCTTT | CASSSRGEGAFF
- | TRBJ2-7 | TRBV12-3/TRBV12-4 | many | TGTGCCAGCGCGCTGGGCGGCTCGAGCTACGAGCAGTACTTC | CASALGGSSYEQYF
- | TRBJ2-5 | TRBV10-2 | - | TGCGCCAGCAGTGAGGGGGAAGGGGAGACCCAGTACTTC | CASSEGEGETQYF
TRBD1 | TRBJ1-1 | TRBV5-1 | many | TGCGCCAGCAGCATCGGACAGGTTTTGGGGAAGTCTGAAGCTTTCTTT | CASSIGQVLGKSEAFF
- | TRBJ2-1 | TRBV4-1 | - | TGCGCCAGCAGCCGCGACTACTACAATGAGCAGTTCTTC | CASSRDYYNEQFF